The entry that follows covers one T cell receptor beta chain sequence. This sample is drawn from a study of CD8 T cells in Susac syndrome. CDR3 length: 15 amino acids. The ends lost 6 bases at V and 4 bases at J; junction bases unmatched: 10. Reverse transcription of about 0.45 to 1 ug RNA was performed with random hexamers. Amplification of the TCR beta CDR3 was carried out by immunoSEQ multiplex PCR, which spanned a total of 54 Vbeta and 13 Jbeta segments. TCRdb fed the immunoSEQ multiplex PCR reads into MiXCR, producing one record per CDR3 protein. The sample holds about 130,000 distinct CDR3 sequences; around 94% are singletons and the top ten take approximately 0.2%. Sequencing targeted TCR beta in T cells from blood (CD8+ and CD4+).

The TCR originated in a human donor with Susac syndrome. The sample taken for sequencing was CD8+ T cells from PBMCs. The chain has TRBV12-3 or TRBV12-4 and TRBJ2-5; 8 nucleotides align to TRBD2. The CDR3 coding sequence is TGTGCCAGCAGGCCGGGCGCGGGGGGCCCAGAGACCCAGTACTTC. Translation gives CASRPGAGGPETQYF.